One and the same sample provided the 27 T cell receptor beta chains below, sequenced in a study of T cells after yellow fever vaccination. Using its own MiXCR run on the 5' RACE reads, TCRdb lists one record per CDR3 protein. Among about 26,000 distinct CDR3 sequences listed, 4% to 5.5% were seen once. Here the sequenced sample was PBMCs, either bulk or a sorted T-cell subset (CD4+, CD8+, memory, or dextramer-sorted; not recorded which), taken on the day of the yellow fever booster vaccination. These receptors originate from a man aged 18 to 30 who received the YFV17D yellow fever vaccine.

This clonotype showed up many times. The chain has TRBV6-5 and TRBJ2-5; no firm D call. Trimming removed 5 bases at V and 6 bases at J, with 10 bases between. Germline V gives CDR1 MNHEY, CDR2 SVGAGI. The CDR3 runs 12 residues. The CDR3 nucleotides are TGTGCCAGCAGTCACGGACGGAAGACCCAGTACTTC. Encoded protein: CASSHGRKTQYF.

This clonotype was found many times. CDR3 DNA: TGCGCCAGCAGCCAAGGCAGCCAAGACCTTTATAATTCACCCCTCCACTTT. Translated: CASSQGSQDLYNSPLHF. The rearrangement uses TRBV4-1 and TRBJ1-6; D unclear. The CDR3 has 17 residues. CDR1 MGHRA and CDR2 YSYEKL come from the germline V gene. The V gene lost 1 base and the J gene lost 4 bases, with 14 bases spanning the gap.

In this sample, this clonotype turned up many times. The chain combines TRBV20-1 with TRBJ2-3; D gene unclear. CDR3 length: 15 residues. Germline V gene lookup returns CDR1 DFQATT and CDR2 SNEGSKA (reference sequence). V was clipped by 5 bases and J by 2 bases, with 17 bases between them. The chain's CDR3 is CSAQRDGPITDTQYF. The CDR3 bases are TGCAGTGCTCAGAGAGACGGCCCCATCACAGATACGCAGTATTTT.

This clonotype occurred many times. V gene TRBV5-1 combines with J gene TRBJ2-2, with no clear D. Deletions cut 4 bases from V and 2 bases from J, with 9 bases between. Germline V gives CDR1 SGHRS, CDR2 YFSETQ. This CDR3 is 14 amino acids long. The CDR3 is CASSIRTNTGELFF. In DNA, the CDR3 is TGCGCCAGCAGCATACGGACCAACACCGGGGAGCTGTTTTTT.

This clonotype was seen a few times. V gene TRBV11-1 combines with J gene TRBJ2-3, with D perhaps TRBD2 (5 bases). Germline V lookup: CDR1 SGHAT, CDR2 FQDESV (reference sequence). This CDR3 region has 16 residues. Trimming took 5 bases from V and 2 from J, leaving 17 bases between them. The CDR3 loop reads CASSPGWTDNTDTQYF. The CDR3 region has the DNA TGTGCCAGCAGCCCCGGGTGGACTGATAACACAGATACGCAGTATTTT.

This clonotype was counted ten times or more. The genes are TRBV7-7 and TRBJ1-1; 9 bases align to TRBD1. The CDR3 loop spans 13 amino acids. Germline assignment: CDR1 SSHAT and CDR2 FNYEAQ (reference sequence). Trimming took 5 bases from V and 4 from J; bases not matched to a gene: 2. CDR3 nucleotide sequence: TGTGCCAGCAGCGTGGACAGGGGCACTGAAGCTTTCTTT. The encoded protein is CASSVDRGTEAFF.

This clonotype was counted many times. The chain employs TRBV18 and TRBJ1-6, with D uncertain. From germline, CDR1 is KGHSH and CDR2 LQKENI. V was cut by 3 bases and J by 0 bases, with 6 bases left in between. This CDR3 has 15 amino acids. This CDR3 is CASSPKSSYNSPLHF. The CDR3 coding sequence is TGTGCCAGCTCACCGAAGAGCTCCTATAATTCACCCCTCCACTTT.

This clonotype has ten or more counts. This sequence joins TRBV5-1 and TRBJ1-2; 7 nucleotides agree with TRBD1. Germline CDR1 and CDR2: SGHRS and YFSETQ. The CDR3 sequence is 15 residues long. Trimming cost V 1 base and J 0 bases; bases outside gene matches: 3. CDR3 region: CASSLRGTANYGYTF. CDR3 nucleotide sequence: TGCGCCAGCAGCTTGCGTGGGACAGCTAACTATGGCTACACCTTC. Full variable domain (remainder filled in from reference TRBV5-1 and TRBJ1-2): KAGVTQTPRYLIKTRGQQVTLSCSPISGHRSVSWYQQTPGQGLQFLFEYFSETQRNKGNFPGRFSGRQFSNSRSEMNVSTLELGDSALYLCASSLRGTANYGYTFGSGTRLTVV.

Many counts were recorded for this clonotype. The chain joins TRBV30 to TRBJ2-5, with no clear D. Germline V gene sequence: CDR1 GTSNPN, CDR2 SVGIG (reference sequence). This CDR3 spans 12 amino acids. V lost 1 base and J 6 bases, leaving 9 bases between the germline ends. The CDR3 bases are TGTGCCTGGAGTGCGGCGTGGCAGACCCAGTACTTC. It encodes CAWSAAWQTQYF.

This clonotype was counted ten times or more. The J gene is TRBJ2-2, the V gene TRBV2, with TRBD1 as a possible D gene (5 bases). CDR1 is SNHLY and CDR2 is FYNNEI in the germline V gene. The CDR3 spans 14 residues. Trimming pared 6 bases from V and 3 bases from J, leaving 11 bases between. The CDR3 DNA sequence: TGTGCCAGCAGGGAACAGGCATACACCGGGGAGCTGTTTTTT. Its protein product is CASREQAYTGELFF.

Ten or more counts support this clonotype. V usage is TRBV11-2 and J usage is TRBJ2-7; D gene uncertain. Trimming pared 4 bases from V and 3 bases from J, leaving 16 bases between. This CDR3 region has 15 residues. CDR1 and CDR2 from the germline V gene are SGHAT and FQNNGV. CDR3 coding DNA: TGTGCCAGCAGCTCCGTCCCAGATGGAATCTACGAGCAGTACTTC. Translating it yields CASSSVPDGIYEQYF.

Ten or more counts support this clonotype. V usage is TRBV7-2 and J usage is TRBJ2-2; 10 bases are a match to TRBD2. The CDR3 has 16 residues. The junction had 4 bases not matched to a gene; V was cut back by 4 bases and J by 2 bases. In germline, CDR1 is SGHTA, CDR2 FQGNSA. In DNA, the CDR3 is TGTGCCAGCAGCTACCTAGCGGGGGTCAACACCGGGGAGCTGTTTTTT. Translated, it gives CASSYLAGVNTGELFF.

This clonotype was recorded at least ten times. The chain's CDR3 is CASSQDRWTSAVNEQFF. The CDR3 nucleotides are TGTGCCAGCAGCCAAGATCGGTGGACTAGCGCCGTCAATGAGCAGTTCTTC. The chain joins TRBV4-2 to TRBJ2-1; 9 bases line up with TRBD2. The junction had 9 bases not matched to a gene; V was cut back by 0 bases and J by 6 bases. Germline loops: CDR1 LGHNA, CDR2 YNFKEQ. The CDR3 is 17 amino acids.

In this sample, this clonotype turned up a few times. The J gene is TRBJ2-3, the V gene TRBV5-1; TRBD1 agrees at 8 bases. Looked up from germline, CDR1 is SGHRS and CDR2 is YFSETQ. V lost 4 bases, J lost 5 bases, and 15 bases stayed unmatched. This CDR3 has 17 amino acids. The CDR3 bases are TGCGCCAGCAGCCTACTACCAACGGGACAGGAAAAAGATACGCAGTATTTT. Its translation is CASSLLPTGQEKDTQYF. The variable domain in full, with the rest retrieved from reference TRBV5-1 and TRBJ2-3, is KAGVTQTPRYLIKTRGQQVTLSCSPISGHRSVSWYQQTPGQGLQFLFEYFSETQRNKGNFPGRFSGRQFSNSRSEMNVSTLELGDSALYLCASSLLPTGQEKDTQYFGPGTRLTVL.

This clonotype was seen many times. This CDR3 is CASSRGTYEQYV. The CDR3 DNA sequence: TGTGCCAGCAGTCGGGGGACCTACGAGCAGTACGTC. This chain uses TRBV28 with TRBJ2-7; D is possibly TRBD2 (6 bases). The germline V gene has CDR1 MDHEN and CDR2 SYDVKM. The CDR3 is made up of 12 amino acids. The V and J ends lost 5 bases and 2 bases respectively, with 7 bases between them.

This clonotype has a handful of counts. J is TRBJ2-1 and V is TRBV27; TRBD2 aligns across 13 bases. The CDR3 totals 15 residues. The germline gives CDR1 MNHEY, CDR2 SMNVEV (reference sequence). J was trimmed by 10 bases and V by 4 bases; bases with no gene match: 7. The CDR3 reads CASSYSGTSGIEQFF. In nucleotides, the CDR3 is TGTGCCAGCAGTTACTCCGGGACTAGCGGGATCGAGCAGTTCTTC.

The gene calls are TRBV4-2 and TRBJ2-7; D ambiguous. Trimming removed 6 bases at V and 3 bases at J, with 12 bases between. The CDR3 spans 13 residues. The germline V gene has CDR1 LGHNA and CDR2 YNFKEQ. The CDR3 bases are TGTGCCAGCAGTCGACTGGGTGGCTACGAGCAGTACTTC. Translating it yields CASSRLGGYEQYF.

This clonotype was seen at least ten times. The CDR3 region is CSARSGDSTDTQYF. Here the CDR3 DNA reads TGCAGTGCGAGAAGCGGGGATAGCACAGATACGCAGTATTTT. The gene calls are TRBV20-1 and TRBJ2-3; 7 positions match TRBD2. The length of the CDR3 is 14 residues. Germline V CDR1 and CDR2: DFQATT, SNEGSKA (reference sequence). The V gene end was trimmed by 6 bases and the J gene end by 0 bases; junction bases not matched to a gene: 6.

This clonotype was observed many times. This chain uses TRBV6-5 with TRBJ1-2; D ambiguous. The CDR3 length is 16 residues. Germline V gene sequence: CDR1 MNHEY, CDR2 SVGAGI. The V end lost 0 bases, the J end lost 8 bases, and 19 bases lay between the germline ends. CDR3 residues: CASSYSVEGSIGGYTF. The CDR3 DNA is TGTGCCAGCAGTTACTCGGTGGAGGGAAGTATCGGGGGCTACACCTTC.

The chain carries TRBV3-1 and TRBJ2-1, with 10 bases aligning to TRBD1. J lost 2 bases, V lost 4 bases, and 17 bases had no gene match. The CDR3 extends over 20 amino acids. Germline V gene lookup returns CDR1 LGHDT and CDR2 YNNKEL (reference sequence). The CDR3 is CASSLPRDRGSPSTYNEQFF. DNA for the CDR3: TGTGCCAGCAGCCTCCCAAGGGACAGGGGCTCACCCAGCACCTACAATGAGCAGTTCTTC.

This clonotype was recorded at least ten times. The chain recombines TRBV18 with TRBJ1-2, with 9 bases identical to TRBD1. The CDR3 spans 15 residues. Germline loops: CDR1 KGHSH, CDR2 LQKENI. J gave up 4 bases and V 3 bases, and 6 bases lay outside the gene matches. CDR3 bases: TGTGCCAGCTCACCCTTCGGGACAGGGTCCTATGGCTACACCTTC. Translation: CASSPFGTGSYGYTF.

Many counts were recorded for this clonotype. This chain uses TRBV29-1 with TRBJ2-1; the D is unclear. V was cut by 4 bases and J by 8 bases, with 6 bases left in between. Per germline, CDR1 SQVTM and CDR2 ANQGSEA. CDR3 size: 10 residues. The CDR3 spells CSVGFDEQFF. The CDR3 nucleotides read TGCAGCGTTGGGTTTGATGAGCAGTTCTTC.

This clonotype was counted at least ten times. The chain is built from TRBV20-1 and TRBJ2-5, with TRBD2 matching over 12 bases. V gave up 5 bases and J gave up 2 bases; unmatched junction bases: 9. The V gene's germline CDR1 is DFQATT and CDR2 SNEGSKA (reference sequence). CDR3 size: 16 residues. In DNA, the CDR3 is TGCAGTGCTGGTCAACGACTAGCGGGGGTACAAGAGACCCAGTACTTC. Translating it yields CSAGQRLAGVQETQYF.

This clonotype occurred many times. The CDR3 region has the DNA TGTGCCAGCAGCTTAGCGACAGGCCCAAGAGTCCAGTACTTC. It yields the protein CASSLATGPRVQYF. This rearrangement joins TRBV7-2 to TRBJ2-5; perhaps TRBD1 as D (6 bases). Germline V lookup: CDR1 SGHTA, CDR2 FQGNSA. This CDR3 comprises 14 residues. Trimming took off 0 bases at V and 10 bases at J, with 15 bases between the two ends.

This clonotype was found many times. V is TRBV4-3 and J is TRBJ1-1, with 10 nucleotides matching TRBD1. Per the germline V gene, CDR1 is LGHNA and CDR2 is YSLEER. This CDR3 region has 19 residues. Trimming cost V 1 base and J 1 base; bases outside gene matches: 12. This chain's CDR3 is CASSQVGQGSPIGNTEAFF. Here the CDR3 DNA reads TGCGCCAGCAGCCAAGTGGGACAGGGGTCACCAATCGGGAACACTGAAGCTTTCTTT.

This clonotype has a single count. This clone may be a read error of a much larger clone one base away. The J gene is TRBJ1-2, the V gene TRBV7-9; D possibly corresponds to TRBD1 (5 bases). Trimming cost V 2 bases and J 4 bases, with 11 bases left between them. The CDR3 runs 14 residues. Germline assignment: CDR1 SEHNR and CDR2 FQNEAQ (reference sequence). The CDR3 sequence: CASSLMGELYGYTF. The CDR3, as DNA: TGTGCCAGCAGCTTAATGGGGGAACTCTATGGCTACACCTTC.

The sample holds many counts of this clonotype. The chain uses TRBV18 and TRBJ1-5, with D maybe TRBD1 (6 bases). CDR3 size: 14 residues. V dropped 2 bases and J dropped 4 bases, with 9 bases sitting between them. Germline V gives CDR1 KGHSH, CDR2 LQKENI. CDR3 residues: CASSPERGNQPQHF. In DNA form, the CDR3 reads TGTGCCAGCTCACCAGAGAGGGGGAATCAGCCCCAGCATTTT.